This T cell receptor (beta chain) is drawn from a study of shared clonotypes between healthy human individuals. Genomic DNA (from each subset) was split evenly across several immunoSEQ plates. Libraries were prepared by immunoSEQ multiplex PCR; TCRdb keeps only in-frame clonotypes and omits some of them. The sample includes approximately 740,000 clones, around two thirds of them seen just once. As concerns this clone: Its antigen is undetermined.

Whole-study results and caveats: Naive CD4 clonotypes were shared across a handful of donors at roughly 5%.

CD4+ cells yielded CD45RA+ naive and CD45RA-negative memory subsets. V was shortened by 2 bases and J by 2 bases, with 11 bases between the two germline ends. The CDR3 runs to 14 residues. CDR1 is SGHNT and CDR2 is YYREEE in the germline V gene (reference sequence). The chain has TRBV5-4 and TRBJ2-7; the D gene is possibly TRBD1 (6 bases). This receptor was obtained from a woman younger than 45 in good health. What was sequenced was memory CD4+ T cells sorted from blood. Subset meaning: CD45RA-negative fraction. The CDR3 DNA reads as TGTGCCAGCAGCTTACAGGGCAACCCCTACGAGCAGTACTTC. Protein sequence: CASSLQGNPYEQYF.